This is a list of T cell receptor beta chains from one sample in a study of blood T cells in healthy people across ages. TCRdb called the 5' RACE reads again in MiXCR, with one record for every CDR3 protein. Of over 1,500,000 distinct CDR3 sequences in the sample, just under 50% were seen once. The specimen sequenced was blood. These receptors were collected from a woman in her thirties or forties in good health. CDR3s include the opening cysteine and the closing phenylalanine or tryptophan. A D gene is named only where the DNA matches it firmly. Clone size, where shown, is once, few, many, or a class for clones that have expanded.

j_call	d_call	v_call	clone_size	cdr3_aa	cdr3_nt
TRBJ1-2	TRBD1	TRBV20-1	-	CSASSRGQYGYTF	TGCAGTGCTAGTTCGAGGGGGCAATATGGCTACACCTTC
TRBJ2-7	-	TRBV7-2	many	CASSLAPGYEQYF	TGTGCCAGCAGTTTAGCGCCGGGTTACGAGCAGTACTTC
TRBJ2-7	-	TRBV18	few	CASSSQAGNEQYF	TGTGCCAGCTCATCCCAAGCAGGAAACGAGCAGTACTTC
TRBJ2-1	TRBD1	TRBV10-3	-	CATEDRGNEQFF	TGTGCCACCGAGGACAGGGGGAATGAGCAGTTCTTC
TRBJ1-2	-	TRBV12-3/TRBV12-4	-	CDSSLGHGYTF	TGTGACAGCAGTTTAGGGCATGGCTACACCTTC
TRBJ2-1	TRBD2	TRBV29-1	-	CSVSGVLSYNEQFF	TGCAGCGTGAGCGGGGTTCTTTCCTACAATGAGCAGTTCTTC
TRBJ2-3	-	TRBV6-6	few	CASKQEASTDTQYF	TGTGCCAGCAAGCAGGAGGCTAGCACAGATACGCAGTATTTT
TRBJ1-5	-	TRBV6-1	-	CASSAGTGSGQPQHF	TGTGCCAGCAGTGCCGGGACGGGATCTGGACAGCCCCAGCATTTT
TRBJ1-2	-	TRBV4-3	-	CASSQDGGAAGYTF	TGCGCCAGCAGCCAAGATGGGGGGGCTGCGGGCTACACCTTC
TRBJ1-2	-	TRBV20-1	-	CSARRGALGYGYTF	TGCAGTGCTAGAAGGGGGGCGCTTGGCTATGGCTACACCTTC
TRBJ2-5	TRBD2	TRBV3-1	-	CASSQSLPLAGAQETQYF	TGTGCCAGCAGCCAATCATTACCACTAGCGGGGGCACAAGAGACCCAGTACTTC